The 3 T cell receptor beta chains below come from one sample, sequenced in a study of blood T cell repertoires in COVID-19. Profiled with immunoSEQ multiplex PCR; TCRdb holds only in-frame clones, not every one. The sample includes 100,000 to 150,000 clones, 80% to 85% of them seen just once. The sequenced sample was peripheral blood. All receptors come from a woman in her forties or fifties with acute or convalescent COVID-19.

The V gene is TRBV15, the J gene TRBJ2-2; D perhaps matches TRBD1 (5 bases). CDR1 and CDR2 (germline): LNHNV, YYDKDF (reference sequence). V was cut by 7 bases and J by 3 bases, with 9 bases left in between. The CDR3 totals 13 residues. CDR3 residues: CATMQGYTGELFF. DNA of the CDR3: TGTGCCACCATGCAGGGATACACCGGGGAGCTGTTTTTT.

The rearrangement links TRBV5-1 to TRBJ2-7; D call uncertain. The CDR3 loop spans 15 amino acids. Germline CDR1 reads SGHRS; CDR2 reads YFSETQ. The germline V and J ends were trimmed by 1 base and 3 bases, with 14 bases remaining between them. The CDR3 reads CASSLPSTRNYEQYF. The DNA of the CDR3 is TGCGCCAGCAGCTTGCCGTCCACCAGAAACTACGAGCAGTACTTC.

The J gene is TRBJ2-7, the V gene TRBV2; TRBD1 agrees at 9 bases. The CDR3 sequence is 14 residues long. Germline CDR1 SNHLY, CDR2 FYNNEI. The J segment lost 7 bases and the V segment lost 7 bases, leaving 11 bases of the junction unmatched. The chain's CDR3 is CASTRGTGLEEQYF. The CDR3 DNA sequence: TGTGCCAGCACCCGGGGGACAGGGCTAGAAGAGCAGTACTTC.